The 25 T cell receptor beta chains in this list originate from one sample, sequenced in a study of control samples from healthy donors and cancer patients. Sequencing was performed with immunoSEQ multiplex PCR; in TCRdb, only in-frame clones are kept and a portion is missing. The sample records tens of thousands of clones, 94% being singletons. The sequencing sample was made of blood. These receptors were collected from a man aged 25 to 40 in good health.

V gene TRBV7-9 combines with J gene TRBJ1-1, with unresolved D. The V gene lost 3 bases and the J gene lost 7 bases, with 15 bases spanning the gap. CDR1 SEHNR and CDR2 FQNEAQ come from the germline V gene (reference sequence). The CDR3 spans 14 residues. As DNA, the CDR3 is TGTGCCAGCAGCTTTGAGGCGGTGTGGAATGAAGCTTTCTTT. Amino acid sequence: CASSFEAVWNEAFF.

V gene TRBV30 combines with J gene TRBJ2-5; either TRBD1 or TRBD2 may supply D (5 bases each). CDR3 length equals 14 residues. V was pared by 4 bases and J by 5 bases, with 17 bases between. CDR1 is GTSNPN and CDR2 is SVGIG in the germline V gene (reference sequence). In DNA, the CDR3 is TGTGCCTGGAACCCAGGGAGAGCTTCGGAGACCCAGTACTTC. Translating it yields CAWNPGRASETQYF. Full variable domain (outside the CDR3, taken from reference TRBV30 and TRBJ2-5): SQTIHQWPATLVQPVGSPLSLECTVEGTSNPNLYWYRQAAGRGLQLLFYSVGIGQISSEVPQNLSASRPQDRQFILSSKKLLLSDSGFYLCAWNPGRASETQYFGPGTRLLVL.

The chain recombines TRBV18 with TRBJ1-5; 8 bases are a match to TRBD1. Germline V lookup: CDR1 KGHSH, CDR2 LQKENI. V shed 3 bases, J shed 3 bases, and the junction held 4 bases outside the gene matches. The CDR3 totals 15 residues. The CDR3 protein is CASSPSQGVNQPQHF. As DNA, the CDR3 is TGTGCCAGCTCACCTTCACAGGGGGTCAATCAGCCCCAGCATTTT.

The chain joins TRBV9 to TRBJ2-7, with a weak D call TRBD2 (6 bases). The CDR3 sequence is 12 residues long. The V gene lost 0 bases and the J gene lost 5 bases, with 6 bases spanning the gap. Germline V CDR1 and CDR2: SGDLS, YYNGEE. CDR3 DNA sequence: TGTGCCAGCAGCGTAGGGGGGGACGAGCAGTACTTC. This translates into CASSVGGDEQYF.

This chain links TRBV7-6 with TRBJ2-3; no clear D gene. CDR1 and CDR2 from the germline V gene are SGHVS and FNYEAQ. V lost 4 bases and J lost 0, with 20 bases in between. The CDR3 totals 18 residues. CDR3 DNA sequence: TGTGCCAGCAGCTCGAACCCGACGGCTATTTCTAGCACAGATACGCAGTATTTT. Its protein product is CASSSNPTAISSTDTQYF.

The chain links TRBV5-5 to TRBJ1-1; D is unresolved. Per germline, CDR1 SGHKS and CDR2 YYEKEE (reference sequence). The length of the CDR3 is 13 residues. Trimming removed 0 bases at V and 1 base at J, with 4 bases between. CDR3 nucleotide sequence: TGTGCCAGCAGCTTGGCACCGAACACTGAAGCTTTCTTT. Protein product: CASSLAPNTEAFF.

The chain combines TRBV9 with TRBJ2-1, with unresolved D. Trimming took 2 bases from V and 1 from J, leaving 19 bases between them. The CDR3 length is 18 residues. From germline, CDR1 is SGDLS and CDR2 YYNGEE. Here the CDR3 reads CASSVASDQWGSYNEQFF. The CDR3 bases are TGTGCCAGCAGCGTCGCCTCGGATCAATGGGGATCCTACAATGAGCAGTTCTTC.

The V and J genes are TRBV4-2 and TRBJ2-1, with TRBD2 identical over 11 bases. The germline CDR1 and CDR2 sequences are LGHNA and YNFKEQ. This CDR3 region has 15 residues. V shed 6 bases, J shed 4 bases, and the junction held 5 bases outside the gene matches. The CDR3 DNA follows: TGTGCCAGCAGGGAACTAGCGGGGGATTACAATGAGCAGTTCTTC. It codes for CASRELAGDYNEQFF.

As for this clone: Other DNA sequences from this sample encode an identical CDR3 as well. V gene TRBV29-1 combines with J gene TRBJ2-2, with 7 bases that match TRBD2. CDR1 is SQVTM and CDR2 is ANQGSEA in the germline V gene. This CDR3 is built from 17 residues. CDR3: CRGGGLAGGGDTGELFF. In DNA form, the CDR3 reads TGCCGCGGCGGGGGACTCGCGGGCGGGGGTGACACCGGGGAGCTGTTTTTT.

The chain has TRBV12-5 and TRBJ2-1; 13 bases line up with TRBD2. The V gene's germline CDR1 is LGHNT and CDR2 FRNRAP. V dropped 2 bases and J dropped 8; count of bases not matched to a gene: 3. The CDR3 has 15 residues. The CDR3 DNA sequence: TGTGCTAGTGGTTTGTTAACTAGCGGGAGGGATGAGCAGTTCTTC. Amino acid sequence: CASGLLTSGRDEQFF.

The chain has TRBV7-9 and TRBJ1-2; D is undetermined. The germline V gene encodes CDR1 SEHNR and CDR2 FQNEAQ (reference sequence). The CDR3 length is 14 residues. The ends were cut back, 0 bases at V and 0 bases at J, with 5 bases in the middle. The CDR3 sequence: CASSLASSNYGYTF. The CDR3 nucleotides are TGTGCCAGCAGCTTAGCGAGCTCTAACTATGGCTACACCTTC.

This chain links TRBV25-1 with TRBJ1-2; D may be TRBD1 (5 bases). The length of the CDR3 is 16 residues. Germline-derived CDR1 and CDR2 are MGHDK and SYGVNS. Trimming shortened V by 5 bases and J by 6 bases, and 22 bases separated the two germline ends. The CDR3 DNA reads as TGTGCCAGCAGTCCATACCGCAGGGCAGGGAAAAATGGCTACACCTTC. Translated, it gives CASSPYRRAGKNGYTF.

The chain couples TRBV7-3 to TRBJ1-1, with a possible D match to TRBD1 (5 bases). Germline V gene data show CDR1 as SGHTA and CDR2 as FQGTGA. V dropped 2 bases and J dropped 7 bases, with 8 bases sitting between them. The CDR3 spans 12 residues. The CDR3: CASSLPGGEAFF. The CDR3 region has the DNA TGTGCCAGCAGCTTACCCGGGGGTGAAGCTTTCTTT.

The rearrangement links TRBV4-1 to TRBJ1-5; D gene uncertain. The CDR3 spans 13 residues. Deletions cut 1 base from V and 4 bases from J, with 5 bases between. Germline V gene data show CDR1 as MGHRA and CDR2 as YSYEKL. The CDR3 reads CASSQVWNQPQHF. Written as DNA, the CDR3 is TGCGCCAGCAGCCAAGTATGGAATCAGCCCCAGCATTTT.

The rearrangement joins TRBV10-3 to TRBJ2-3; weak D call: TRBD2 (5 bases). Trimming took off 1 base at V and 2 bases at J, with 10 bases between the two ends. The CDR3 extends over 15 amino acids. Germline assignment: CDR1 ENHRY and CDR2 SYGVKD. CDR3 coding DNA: TGTGCCATCAGTGAGTTAGCGAGCTACACAGATACGCAGTATTTT. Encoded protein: CAISELASYTDTQYF.

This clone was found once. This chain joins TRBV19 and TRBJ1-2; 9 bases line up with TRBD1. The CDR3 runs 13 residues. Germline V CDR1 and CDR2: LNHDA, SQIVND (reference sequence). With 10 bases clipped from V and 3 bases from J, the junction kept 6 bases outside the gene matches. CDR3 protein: CATSNRGHYGYTF. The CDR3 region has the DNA TGTGCCACCAGCAACAGGGGGCACTATGGCTACACCTTC. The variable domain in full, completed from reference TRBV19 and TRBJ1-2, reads DGGITQSPKYLFRKEGQNVTLSCEQNLNHDAMYWYRQDPGQGLRLIYYSQIVNDFQKGDIAEGYSVSREKKESFPLTVTSAQKNPTAFYLCATSNRGHYGYTFGSGTRLTVV.

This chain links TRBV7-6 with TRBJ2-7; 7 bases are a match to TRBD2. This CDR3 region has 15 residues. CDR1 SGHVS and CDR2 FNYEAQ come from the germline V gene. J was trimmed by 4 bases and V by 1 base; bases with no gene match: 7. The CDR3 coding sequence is TGTGCCAGCAGCTTAGAGGGAGGGCCGGGGTACGAGCAGTACTTC. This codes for CASSLEGGPGYEQYF.

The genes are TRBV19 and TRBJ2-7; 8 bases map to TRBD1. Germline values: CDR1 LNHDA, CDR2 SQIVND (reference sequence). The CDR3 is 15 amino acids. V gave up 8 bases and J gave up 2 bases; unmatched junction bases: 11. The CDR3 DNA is TGTGCCAGTGGACAGGGAGGTGGTGGAGCCTACGAGCAGTACTTC. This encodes CASGQGGGGAYEQYF. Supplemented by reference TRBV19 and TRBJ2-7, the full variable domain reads DGGITQSPKYLFRKEGQNVTLSCEQNLNHDAMYWYRQDPGQGLRLIYYSQIVNDFQKGDIAEGYSVSREKKESFPLTVTSAQKNPTAFYLCASGQGGGGAYEQYFGPGTRLTVT.

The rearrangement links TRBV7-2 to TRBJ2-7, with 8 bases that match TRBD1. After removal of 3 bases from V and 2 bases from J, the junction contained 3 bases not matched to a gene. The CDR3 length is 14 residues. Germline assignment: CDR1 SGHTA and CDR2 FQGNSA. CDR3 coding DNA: TGTGCCAGCAGCTTCTTCAGGGGGCCCTACGAGCAGTACTTC. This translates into CASSFFRGPYEQYF. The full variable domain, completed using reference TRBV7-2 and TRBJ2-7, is GAGVSQSPSNKVTEKGKDVELRCDPISGHTALYWYRQSLGQGLEFLIYFQGNSAPDKSGLPSDRFSAERTGGSVSTLTIQRTQQEDSAVYLCASSFFRGPYEQYFGPGTRLTVT.

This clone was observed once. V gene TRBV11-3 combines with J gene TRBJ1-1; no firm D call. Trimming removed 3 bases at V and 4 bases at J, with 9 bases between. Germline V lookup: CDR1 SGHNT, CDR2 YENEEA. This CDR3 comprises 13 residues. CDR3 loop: CASSLWGSTEAFF. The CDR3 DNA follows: TGTGCCAGCAGCTTGTGGGGATCCACTGAAGCTTTCTTT.

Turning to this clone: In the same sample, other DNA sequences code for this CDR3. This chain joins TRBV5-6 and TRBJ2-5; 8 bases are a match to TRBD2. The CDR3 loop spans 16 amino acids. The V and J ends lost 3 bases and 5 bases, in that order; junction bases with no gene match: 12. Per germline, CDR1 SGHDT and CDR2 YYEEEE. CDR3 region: CASSSETGGGRETQYF. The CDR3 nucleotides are TGTGCCAGCAGCTCAGAAACCGGGGGGGGCCGGGAGACCCAGTACTTC.

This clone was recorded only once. CDR3 sequence: CASSSLGTGNTEAFF. The DNA of the CDR3 is TGTGCCAGCAGCTCACTCGGGACAGGCAACACTGAAGCTTTCTTT. The chain recombines TRBV5-7 with TRBJ1-1; 8 bases are shared with TRBD1. TRBV5-7 falls under the ORF class, with uncertain function. This CDR3 contains 15 residues. Unmatched junction bases numbered 6, after V lost 3 bases and J lost 2 bases.

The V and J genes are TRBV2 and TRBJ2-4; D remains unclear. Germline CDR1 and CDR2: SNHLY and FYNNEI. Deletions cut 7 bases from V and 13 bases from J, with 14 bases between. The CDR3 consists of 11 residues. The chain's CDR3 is CASIDPGQQYF. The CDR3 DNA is TGTGCCAGCATAGATCCTGGCCAGCAGTACTTC.

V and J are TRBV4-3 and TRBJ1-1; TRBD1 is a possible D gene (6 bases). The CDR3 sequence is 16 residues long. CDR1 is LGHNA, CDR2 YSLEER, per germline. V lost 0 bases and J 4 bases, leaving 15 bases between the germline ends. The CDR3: CASSQDLSGVGTEAFF. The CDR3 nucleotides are TGCGCCAGCAGCCAAGATTTGTCAGGGGTTGGCACTGAAGCTTTCTTT.

CDR3 coding DNA: TGTGCCAGCACCCAGAATAATTCACCCCTCCACTTT. Translating gives CASTQNNSPLHF. J is TRBJ1-6 and V is TRBV7-9; D gene ambiguous. Germline-derived CDR1 and CDR2 are SEHNR and FQNEAQ (reference sequence). CDR3 length equals 12 residues. Trimming took 7 bases from V and 5 from J, leaving 6 bases between them.